Sequencing of this T cell receptor (beta chain) was carried out in a study of control samples from healthy donors and cancer patients. Profiling relied on immunoSEQ multiplex PCR, and the TCRdb table lists in-frame clones only, not all of them. The sample contains tens of thousands of clones, 70% to 90% of which appear only once. The specimen sequenced was formalin-fixed, paraffin-embedded tissue. This TCR was recovered from a female donor with melanoma.

DNA for the CDR3: TGTGCCAGTAGTATTTCCTCCACAGGGGGCAGCTATGGCTACACCTTC. Amino acid sequence: CASSISSTGGSYGYTF. The V call is TRBV19, the J call TRBJ1-2; 9 bases match TRBD1. CDR1 and CDR2 from the germline V gene are LNHDA and SQIVND (reference sequence). This CDR3 spans 16 amino acids. Germline trimming cut 3 bases from V and 4 bases from J; bases unmatched to any gene: 9.